This TCR beta chain appears in the sequencing data of a study of CD8 T cells in ankylosing spondylitis. Study findings and constraints: Within peripheral blood, clones linked to disease were CD8+ and relatively rare. Ankylosing spondylitis blood seemed to carry a telltale TCR beta motif made of under ten highly homologous variants.

MiXCR was run by TCRdb on the 5' RACE reads, yielding one entry per CDR3 protein. The data hold just under 550,000 distinct CDR3 sequences, with roughly an eighth observed a single time. Details on this clonotype: Its target is not known.

V lost 3 bases and J lost 5, with 11 bases in between. This CDR3 contains 13 residues. Germline-derived CDR1 and CDR2 are SEHNR and FQNEAQ (reference sequence). The clonotype comes from a male donor with ankylosing spondylitis. Sequenced: blood, either unsorted or a sorted T cell fraction (not recorded which). The chain has TRBV7-9 and TRBJ2-7; D is uncertain. As DNA, the CDR3 is TGTGCCAGCAGCTTTACACGCGATAACGAGCAGTACTTC. Translated: CASSFTRDNEQYF. Supplemented by reference TRBV7-9 and TRBJ2-7, the full variable domain reads DTGVSQNPRHKITKRGQNVTFRCDPISEHNRLYWYRQTLGQGPEFLTYFQNEAQLEKSRLLSDRFSAERPKGSFSTLEIQRTEQGDSAMYLCASSFTRDNEQYFGPGTRLTVT.